This record concerns one TCR beta chain sequence. This clone's antigen is unknown. Nothing much larger sits one base from this clone, and base qualities are not available. Receptor amplification or capture employed the immunoSEQ multiplex PCR assay. For the multiplex PCR, a mixture combining 60 forward primers for TCR Vbeta segments and 13 reverse primers for TCR Jbeta segments was used. A multiplex PCR assay on genomic DNA amplified the CDR3 region of rearranged TCR beta genes. The amplified TCR beta libraries were sequenced on the Illumina HiSeq System as 87-base-pair reads. Processing in the source paper ran as follows. A later analysis counted approximately 74 million unique TCR beta chains across the 550 to 750 repertoires, and 9.5 million to 11 million of these chains were shared by at least two donors. Raw reads were error-corrected and collapsed into unique sequences with a nearest-neighbor algorithm that merged closely related sequences to remove PCR and sequencing errors. To assign V, D and J gene segments, CDR3 sequences were aligned to IMGT reference sequences. For a sequence to be retained, a match of at least six nucleotides was required to both a V gene segment and a J gene segment. Rearrangements were classified as productive when the CDR3 lacked stop codons and remained in frame with V and J, and all other rearrangements were classified as non-productive. Following IMGT convention, CDR3 was defined as the stretch from the second conserved V-encoded cysteine to the conserved J-encoded phenylalanine. The earlier analysis of 587 of the donors excluded sequences that lacked an unambiguous match to a single V gene segment. An earlier analysis of around 600 of the donors classified V segments as functional when productive rearrangements were above 56.7% and as segregating when the standard deviation between donors was above 5%. To diagnose cytomegalovirus status from the catalog of TCR beta chain sequences, a statistical classification framework was built. A later analysis assigned V and J genes by comparing TCR nucleotide sequences with IMGT/GENE-DB human TR gene sequences. Using the TCRdist pipeline, a later analysis assigned CDR3 sequences along with most-parsimonious VDJ recombination scenarios. In a later analysis, each TCR beta chain was defined by its CDR3 amino acid sequence together with its V-gene family, and reads without a unique V-gene family were excluded. A later analysis removed several hundred highly shared, low-generation-probability nucleotide sequences to deal with suspected cross-contamination and a sequencing artifact. For each public chain, a later analysis derived a clonal expansion index from normalized ranks of inferred template counts within each repertoire. A later analysis computed generation probabilities with a VDJ recombination model fitted to out-of-frame rearrangements, and checked the results against IGoR. In a later analysis, hypergeometric tests were used to score TCR-TCR, TCR-HLA and TCR-CMV co-occurrence, with a repertoire-size bias correction applied to TCR pairs. To estimate false discovery rates, a later analysis permuted the HLA or CMV assignments 20 times. In a later analysis, co-occurring TCRs were grouped using DBSCAN, and TCRdist sequence similarity was added for clustering within HLA-allele-positive subsets. Repertoires with fewer than 30,000 or more than 120,000 public chains were left out of co-occurrence clustering, as were five repertoires with anomalous nucleotide sharing. The immuneACCESS repertoire file appears here via TCRdb, limited to in-frame rearrangements. These files lack a portion of the clones; in checked studies, under half of the deficit traces to unresolved V genes, and the cause of the others is not known. That table is the source of V, J and clone size, and D and trimming were worked out from the DNA. The sample table contains about 110,000 clones; only one count was recorded for 82% of them. The ten top clones hold under 2% of the sample.

CDR1 and CDR2 were assigned from the germline V gene as MNHNS and SASEGT. V has 2 bases trimmed and J has 8 bases trimmed; junction bases matching no gene number 1. The CDR3 covers 12 residues, taking in both the cysteine and the phenylalanine. Only the CDR3 portion is preserved as DNA: 36 bases, with reading frame beginning at the first base. This entry is derived from a study of cytomegalovirus exposure and HLA in healthy donors (dated by TCRdb to between 2016 and 2019). Regarding the study in general: In an earlier analysis of 550 to 750 of the donors, approximately 300 Gb of sequence data and 90 million to 120 million unique TCR beta sequences from about 190 million T cells were reported. The study used immunosequencing to profile the T cell repertoires of 600 to 850 subjects and linked those repertoires to cytomegalovirus serostatus. All discovery cohort repertoires had been generated on a single sequencing platform. To study patterns of TCR occurrence, a later analysis re-analyzed previously published TCR beta repertoires from hundreds of donors and added high-resolution HLA genotyping. HLA typing included class I and class II loci at four-digit resolution. Roughly 300 gigabases of sequencing data and 70 million to 100 million unique TCR sequences made up an early release that covered around 640 HLA-typed donors. The number of typed donors differed by locus: about 629-630 for A, B, C, DRB1 and DQB1; 522 for DQA1; approximately 600 for DPA1; and some 450 for DPB1. The study aimed to test whether cataloging public T cell receptors could reveal signatures of past pathogen exposure. To decide whether each TCR beta V gene segment behaved as functional or pseudogenic, an earlier analysis of several hundred of the donors relied on high-throughput TCR beta sequencing. Among 398 genotyped donors of the cohort, an average of 235,054 unique TCR beta nucleotide sequences were sequenced per donor, approximately 20% of them non-productive. Donor age, sex, ethnicity and CMV serostatus were collected together with the repertoire data. In the later analysis, no new phenotypic data were used to find candidate immune exposures; instead, reliance was placed on TCR beta sequences and their occurrence across donors. Of the roughly 400 genotyped donors, approximately 82% fell in the genetic ancestry cluster associated with self-reported Caucasian donors. A later genetic analysis used genome-wide SNP genotypes for about 60% of the roughly 700 donors, treating that subset as a discovery cohort. Four or five DR-DQ haplotypes were handled as single units for association and clustering because linkage in the cohort was strong. Along with the approximately 650-subject first cohort, a separate validation cohort of over 90 different subjects was used. High-throughput TCR immunosequencing, statistical association of individual TCRs with disease status, and machine learning were combined to predict cytomegalovirus infection status.

Results and caveats for the whole study, not just this receptor: The classifier was reported to diagnose cytomegalovirus status with high specificity and sensitivity in both the original and validation cohorts. A later analysis associated about 17,000 TCR beta sequences with specific HLA alleles at a false discovery rate of 0.05. Three of the identified cytomegalovirus-associated TCR beta chains were confirmed in vitro to be specific for cytomegalovirus antigens. While some public TCRs were present in many individuals, most TCR sequences turned up only very rarely across donors. Because counts were too low, under 20 rarely observed V segments, including chromosome 9 orphons, were left out of the earlier analysis of several hundred of the donors. Because HLA typing was unavailable for some donors at each locus, only the typed subset was used in association tests. A further reported finding was that TCR beta sequences accurately predicted the HLA-A and HLA-B alleles for most subjects in the first cohort. Broadly in line with IMGT annotations, most TCR beta V segments showed up in productive rearrangements about 87% or about 30% of the time in an earlier analysis of under 700 of the donors. In a later analysis, HLA-associated TCR beta chains showed more clonal expansion and lower generation probabilities than non-associated chains that were equally common. A group of highly shared sequence variants was considered likely to be a technical artifact of the sequencing pipeline. Correlated functional status among segregating V segments might be attributable to linkage disequilibrium, but an unknown experimental factor could not be ruled out. A later analysis found that most CMV-associated TCR beta chains appeared HLA-restricted, with HLA associations seemingly driven largely by CMV exposure. Some IMGT-functional V segments, including TRBV6-2 and TRBV6-3, could not be distinguished by the 87-base-pair reads and were therefore excluded. A later genetic analysis associated a missense DCLRE1C variant with V-gene and J-gene trimming of TCR beta chains, and an independent cohort replicated the association. Compared with the roughly 670-donor mean, donors in an Asian-associated ancestry cluster had fewer N-insertions in productive TCRs, according to a later genetic analysis. In a later analysis, several top co-occurrence clusters were reported to appear linked to parvovirus B19, influenza, CMV and Epstein-Barr virus. The only immune exposure information available for the cohort was CMV serostatus. Strong co-occurrence of HLA alleles, especially DR and DQ, made assigning TCR associations to individual alleles difficult. The cohort was sequenced for TCR beta chains only, and without alpha or paired-chain data the features that could be detected were limited. According to the authors, the approach could potentially be generalized to other disease states and immunological phenotypes. Roughly uniform sequencing depth across donors was assumed in presence/absence analyses, although this assumption may not hold. A later analysis found that TCR association rates varied across HLA loci, with DRB1 alleles showing the most associated TCRs and HLA-C alleles the fewest. A total of fewer than 200 TCR beta chains were listed by the study as associated with cytomegalovirus.

The cohort was made up of 500 to 850 healthy bone marrow donors. Cohort members were all nominally healthy when sampled, although unrecorded immune exposures were likely present. The donor tested CMV seronegative, placing the donor among the roughly 400 seronegative members of the cohort. Each donor provided a peripheral blood sample, and peripheral blood mononuclear cells were used for TCR beta sequencing. The Qiagen DNeasy Blood Extraction Kit was used to extract genomic DNA from the blood cell samples. The material sequenced was PBMCs. The rearranged segments are TRBV6-1 and TRBJ1-1; 8 junctional bases match TRBD1. The sequence was collected from a man between 45 and 60 years old in good health and CMV-seronegative. The encoded CDR3 is CASSERDREAFF. Read as DNA, the sequence is TGTGCCAGCAGTGAAAGGGACAGGGAAGCTTTCTTT.